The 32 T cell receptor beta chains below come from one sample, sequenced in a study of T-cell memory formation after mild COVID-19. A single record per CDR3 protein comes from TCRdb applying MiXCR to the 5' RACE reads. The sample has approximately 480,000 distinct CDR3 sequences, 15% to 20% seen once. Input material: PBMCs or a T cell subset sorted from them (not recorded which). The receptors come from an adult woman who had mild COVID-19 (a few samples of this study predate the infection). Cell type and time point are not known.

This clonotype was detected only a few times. CDR3 sequence (DNA): TGCAGTGCTTGGGGGCAGGACGGTGACGAGCAGTACTTC. Its translation: CSAWGQDGDEQYF. The V call is TRBV20-1, the J call TRBJ2-7, with a possible D match to TRBD1 (6 bases). Between the trimmed V and J ends, which lost 5 bases and 5 bases, there was a span of 16 bases. CDR1 and CDR2 (germline): DFQATT, SNEGSKA (reference sequence). This CDR3 contains 13 residues.

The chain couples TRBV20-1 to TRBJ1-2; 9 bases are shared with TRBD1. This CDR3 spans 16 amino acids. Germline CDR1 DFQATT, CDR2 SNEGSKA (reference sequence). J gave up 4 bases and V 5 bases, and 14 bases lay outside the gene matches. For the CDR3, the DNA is TGCAGTGCTCCTCCGGGACAGGGTAACCTAGGCTATGGCTACACCTTC. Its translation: CSAPPGQGNLGYGYTF.

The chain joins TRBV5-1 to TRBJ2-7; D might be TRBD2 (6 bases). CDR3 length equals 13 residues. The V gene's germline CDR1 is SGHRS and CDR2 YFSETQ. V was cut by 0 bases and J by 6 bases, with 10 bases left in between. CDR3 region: CASSLGDFPEQYF. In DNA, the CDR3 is TGCGCCAGCAGCTTGGGGGACTTCCCCGAGCAGTACTTC.

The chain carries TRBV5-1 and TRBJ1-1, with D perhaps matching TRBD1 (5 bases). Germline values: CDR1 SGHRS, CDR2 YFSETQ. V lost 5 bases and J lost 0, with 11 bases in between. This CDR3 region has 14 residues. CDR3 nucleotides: TGCGCCAGCAGGGTAGGGGATCTGAACACTGAAGCTTTCTTT. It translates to CASRVGDLNTEAFF.

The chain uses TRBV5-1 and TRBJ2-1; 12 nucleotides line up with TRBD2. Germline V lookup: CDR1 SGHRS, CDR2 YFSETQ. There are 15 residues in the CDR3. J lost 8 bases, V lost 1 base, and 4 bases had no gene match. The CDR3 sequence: CASSLSSGGVYEQFF. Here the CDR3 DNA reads TGCGCCAGCAGCTTGTCTAGCGGGGGGGTCTATGAGCAGTTCTTC.

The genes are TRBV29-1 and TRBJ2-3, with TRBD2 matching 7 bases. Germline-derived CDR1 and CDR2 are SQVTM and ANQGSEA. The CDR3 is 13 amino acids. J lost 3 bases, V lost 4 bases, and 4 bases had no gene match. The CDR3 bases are TGCAGCGTTGGGACTAGTTTTACAGATACGCAGTATTTT. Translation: CSVGTSFTDTQYF.

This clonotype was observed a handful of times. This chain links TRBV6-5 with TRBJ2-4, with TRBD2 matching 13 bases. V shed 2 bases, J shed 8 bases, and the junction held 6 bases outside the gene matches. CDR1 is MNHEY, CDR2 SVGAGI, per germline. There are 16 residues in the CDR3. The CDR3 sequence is CASSYPGLAGEDIQYF. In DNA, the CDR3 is TGTGCCAGCAGTTACCCCGGACTAGCGGGAGAGGACATTCAGTACTTC.

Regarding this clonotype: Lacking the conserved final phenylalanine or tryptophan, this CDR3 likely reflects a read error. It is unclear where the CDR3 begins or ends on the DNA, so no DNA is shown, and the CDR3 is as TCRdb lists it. The CDR3 spells CASSEQALTATV. V and J are TRBV6-1 and TRBJ1-1; the D call of TRBD1 is as the table states it, not checked on the DNA. The CDR3 is 12 amino acids long, termini counted. Germline assignment: CDR1 MNHNS and CDR2 SASEGT.

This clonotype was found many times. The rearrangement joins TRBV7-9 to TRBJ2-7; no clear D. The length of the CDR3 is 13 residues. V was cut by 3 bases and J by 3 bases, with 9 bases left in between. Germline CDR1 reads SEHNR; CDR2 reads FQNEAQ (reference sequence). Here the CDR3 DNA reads TGTGCCAGCAGCTTCGGTTTGGGCTACGAGCAGTACTTC. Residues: CASSFGLGYEQYF.

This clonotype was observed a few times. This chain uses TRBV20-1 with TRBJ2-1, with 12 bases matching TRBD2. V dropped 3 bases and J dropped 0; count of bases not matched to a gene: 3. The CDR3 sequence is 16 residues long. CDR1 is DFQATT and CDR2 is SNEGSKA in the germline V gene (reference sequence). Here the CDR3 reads CSARRTSGTSYNEQFF. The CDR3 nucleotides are TGCAGTGCTAGGAGGACTAGCGGGACCTCCTACAATGAGCAGTTCTTC.

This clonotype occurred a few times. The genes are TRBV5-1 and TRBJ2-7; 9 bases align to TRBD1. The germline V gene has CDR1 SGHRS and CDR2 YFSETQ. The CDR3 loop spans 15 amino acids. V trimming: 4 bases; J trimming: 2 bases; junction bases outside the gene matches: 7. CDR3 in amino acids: CASSPPGTGTYEQYF. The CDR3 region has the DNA TGCGCCAGCAGCCCCCCCGGGACAGGGACCTACGAGCAGTACTTC.

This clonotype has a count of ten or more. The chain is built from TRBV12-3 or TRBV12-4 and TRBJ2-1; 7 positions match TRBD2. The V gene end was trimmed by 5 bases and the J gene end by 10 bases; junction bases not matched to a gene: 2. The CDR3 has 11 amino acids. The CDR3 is CASSQAGEQFF. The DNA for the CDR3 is TGTGCCAGCAGTCAAGCGGGGGAGCAGTTCTTC.

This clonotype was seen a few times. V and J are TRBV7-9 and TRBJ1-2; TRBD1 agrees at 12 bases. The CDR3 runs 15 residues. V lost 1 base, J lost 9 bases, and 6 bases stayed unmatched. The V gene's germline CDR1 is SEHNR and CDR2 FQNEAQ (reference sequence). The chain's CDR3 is CASSLGAGTGGRYTF. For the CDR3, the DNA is TGTGCCAGCAGCTTAGGGGCCGGGACAGGGGGCCGCTACACCTTC.

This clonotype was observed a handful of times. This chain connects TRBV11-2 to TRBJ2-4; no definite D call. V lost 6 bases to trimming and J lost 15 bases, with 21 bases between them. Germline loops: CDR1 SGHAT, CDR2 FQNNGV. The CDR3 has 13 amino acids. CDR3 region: CASSPPPGAPRYF. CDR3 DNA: TGTGCCAGCAGTCCTCCCCCGGGCGCACCTCGGTACTTC.

The CDR3: CASSLDRTGGNSPLHF. For the CDR3, the DNA is TGTGCCAGCAGCTTAGATCGGACAGGGGGTAATTCACCCCTCCACTTT. This chain uses TRBV11-2 with TRBJ1-6; 10 bases fit TRBD1. The CDR3 extends over 16 amino acids. In germline, CDR1 is SGHAT, CDR2 FQNNGV. With 0 bases clipped from V and 6 bases from J, the junction kept 2 bases outside the gene matches.

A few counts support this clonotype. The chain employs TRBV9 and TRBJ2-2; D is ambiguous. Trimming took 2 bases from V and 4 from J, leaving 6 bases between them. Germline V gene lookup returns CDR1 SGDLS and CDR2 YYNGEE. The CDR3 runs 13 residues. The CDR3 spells CASSVVGTGELFF. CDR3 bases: TGTGCCAGCAGCGTCGTGGGCACCGGGGAGCTGTTTTTT. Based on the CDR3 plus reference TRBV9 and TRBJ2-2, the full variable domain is DSGVTQTPKHLITATGQRVTLRCSPRSGDLSVYWYQQSLDQGLQFLIQYYNGEERAKGNILERFSAQQFPDLHSELNLSSLELGDSALYFCASSVVGTGELFFGEGSRLTVL.

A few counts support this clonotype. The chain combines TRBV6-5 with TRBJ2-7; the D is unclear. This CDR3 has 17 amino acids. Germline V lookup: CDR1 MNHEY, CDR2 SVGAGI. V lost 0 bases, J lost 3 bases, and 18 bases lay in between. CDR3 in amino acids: CASSYSTETRARYEQYF. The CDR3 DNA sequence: TGTGCCAGCAGTTACTCCACGGAGACACGGGCTCGCTACGAGCAGTACTTC.

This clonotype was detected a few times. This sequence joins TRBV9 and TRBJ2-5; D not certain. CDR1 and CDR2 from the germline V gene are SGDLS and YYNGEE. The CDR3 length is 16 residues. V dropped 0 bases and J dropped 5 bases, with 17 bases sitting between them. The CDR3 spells CASSVGISSVGETQYF. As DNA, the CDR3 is TGTGCCAGCAGCGTAGGTATAAGCTCCGTGGGGGAGACCCAGTACTTC.

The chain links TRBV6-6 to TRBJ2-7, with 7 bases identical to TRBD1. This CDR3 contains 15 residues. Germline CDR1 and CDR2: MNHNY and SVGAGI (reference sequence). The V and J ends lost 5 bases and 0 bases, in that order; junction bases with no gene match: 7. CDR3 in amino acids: CASSDRDRVSYEQYF. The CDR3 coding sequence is TGTGCCAGCAGTGACAGAGACAGGGTCTCCTACGAGCAGTACTTC.

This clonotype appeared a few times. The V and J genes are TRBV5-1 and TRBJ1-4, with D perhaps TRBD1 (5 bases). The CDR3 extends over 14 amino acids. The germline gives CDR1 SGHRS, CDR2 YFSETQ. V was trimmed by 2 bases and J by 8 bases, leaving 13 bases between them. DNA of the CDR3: TGCGCCAGCAGCTTTCGAGGGGTGGACGAAAAACTGTTTTTT. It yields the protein CASSFRGVDEKLFF.

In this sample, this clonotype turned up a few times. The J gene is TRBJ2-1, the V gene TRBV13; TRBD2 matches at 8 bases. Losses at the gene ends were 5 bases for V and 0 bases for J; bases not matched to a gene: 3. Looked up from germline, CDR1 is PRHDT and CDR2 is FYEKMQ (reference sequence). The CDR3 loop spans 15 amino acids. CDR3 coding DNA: TGTGCCAGCAGCCTCGGGAGGGCCTCCTACAATGAGCAGTTCTTC. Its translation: CASSLGRASYNEQFF.

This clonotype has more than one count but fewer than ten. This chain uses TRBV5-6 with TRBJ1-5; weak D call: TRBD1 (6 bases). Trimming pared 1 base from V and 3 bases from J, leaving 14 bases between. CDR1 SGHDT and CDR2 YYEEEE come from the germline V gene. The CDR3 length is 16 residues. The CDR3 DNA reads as TGTGCCAGCAGCTTGTTCAGGGGAAATACCAATCAGCCCCAGCATTTT. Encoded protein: CASSLFRGNTNQPQHF.

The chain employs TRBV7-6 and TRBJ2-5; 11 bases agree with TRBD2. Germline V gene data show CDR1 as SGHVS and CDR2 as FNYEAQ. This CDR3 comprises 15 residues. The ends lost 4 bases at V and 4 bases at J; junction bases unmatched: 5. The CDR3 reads CASSSVAGGRETQYF. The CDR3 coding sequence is TGTGCCAGCAGCTCCGTAGCGGGGGGGAGAGAGACCCAGTACTTC.

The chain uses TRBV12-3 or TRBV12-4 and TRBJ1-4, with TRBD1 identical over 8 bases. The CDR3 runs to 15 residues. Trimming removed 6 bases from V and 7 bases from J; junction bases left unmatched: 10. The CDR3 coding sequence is TGTGCCAGCAGACCCCAGGGGGCGATCGGTGAAAAACTGTTTTTT. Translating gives CASRPQGAIGEKLFF.

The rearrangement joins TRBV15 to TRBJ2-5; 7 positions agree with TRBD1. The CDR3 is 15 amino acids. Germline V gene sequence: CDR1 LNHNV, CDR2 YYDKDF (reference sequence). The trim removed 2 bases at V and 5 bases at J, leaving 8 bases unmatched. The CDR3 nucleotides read TGTGCCACCAGCAGATCAAGACAGGGCGGCGAGACCCAGTACTTC. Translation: CATSRSRQGGETQYF.

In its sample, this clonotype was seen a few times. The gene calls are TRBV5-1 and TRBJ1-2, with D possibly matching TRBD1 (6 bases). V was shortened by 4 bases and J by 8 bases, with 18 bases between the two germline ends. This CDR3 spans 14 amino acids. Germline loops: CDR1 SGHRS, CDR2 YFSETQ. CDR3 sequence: CASSPRGGAEGYTF. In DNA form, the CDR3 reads TGCGCCAGCAGCCCACGGGGGGGGGCTGAAGGCTACACCTTC.

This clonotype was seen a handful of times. CDR3 region: CASSYPDRGRPTSWGYTF. CDR3 sequence (DNA): TGTGCCAGCAGTTACCCGGACAGGGGGCGACCAACGTCTTGGGGCTACACCTTC. The rearrangement links TRBV6-2 or TRBV6-3 to TRBJ1-2; 11 bases fit TRBD1. The germline CDR1 and CDR2 sequences are MNHEY and SVGEGT. V was clipped by 2 bases and J by 8 bases; unmatched bases: 16. This CDR3 has 18 amino acids.

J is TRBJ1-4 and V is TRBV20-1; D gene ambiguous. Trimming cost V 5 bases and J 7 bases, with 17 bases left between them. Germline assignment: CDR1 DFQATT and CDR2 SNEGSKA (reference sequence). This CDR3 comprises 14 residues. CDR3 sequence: CSARLNSLSEKLFF. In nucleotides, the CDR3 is TGCAGTGCTCGCCTAAACAGTCTTAGTGAAAAACTGTTTTTT.

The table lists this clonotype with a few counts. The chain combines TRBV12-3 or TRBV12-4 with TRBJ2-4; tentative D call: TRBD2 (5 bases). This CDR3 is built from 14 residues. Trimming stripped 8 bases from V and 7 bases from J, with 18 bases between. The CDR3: CASLNAGERNIQYF. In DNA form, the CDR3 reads TGTGCCAGCCTTAACGCCGGGGAAAGGAACATTCAGTACTTC.

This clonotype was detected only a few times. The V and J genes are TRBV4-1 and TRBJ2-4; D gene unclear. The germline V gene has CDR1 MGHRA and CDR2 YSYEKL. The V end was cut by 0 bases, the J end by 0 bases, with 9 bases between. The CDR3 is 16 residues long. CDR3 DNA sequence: TGCGCCAGCAGCCAAGATCCGGTACTAGCCAAAAACATTCAGTACTTC. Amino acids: CASSQDPVLAKNIQYF.

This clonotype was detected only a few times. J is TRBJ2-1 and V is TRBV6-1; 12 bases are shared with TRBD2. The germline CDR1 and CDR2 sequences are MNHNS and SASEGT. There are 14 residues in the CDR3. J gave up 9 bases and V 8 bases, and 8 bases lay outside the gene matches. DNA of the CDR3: TGTGCCAGCCTTACTAGCGGGAGGTCCGGTGAGCAGTTCTTC. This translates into CASLTSGRSGEQFF.

This CDR3 is CASSLPQAGELFF. CDR3 DNA: TGTGCCAGCAGCTTACCCCAAGCCGGGGAGCTGTTTTTT. The chain joins TRBV7-2 to TRBJ2-2, with D unclear. Germline-derived CDR1 and CDR2 are SGHTA and FQGNSA. Trimming removed 2 bases from V and 6 bases from J, with 7 bases in between. The CDR3 totals 13 residues.